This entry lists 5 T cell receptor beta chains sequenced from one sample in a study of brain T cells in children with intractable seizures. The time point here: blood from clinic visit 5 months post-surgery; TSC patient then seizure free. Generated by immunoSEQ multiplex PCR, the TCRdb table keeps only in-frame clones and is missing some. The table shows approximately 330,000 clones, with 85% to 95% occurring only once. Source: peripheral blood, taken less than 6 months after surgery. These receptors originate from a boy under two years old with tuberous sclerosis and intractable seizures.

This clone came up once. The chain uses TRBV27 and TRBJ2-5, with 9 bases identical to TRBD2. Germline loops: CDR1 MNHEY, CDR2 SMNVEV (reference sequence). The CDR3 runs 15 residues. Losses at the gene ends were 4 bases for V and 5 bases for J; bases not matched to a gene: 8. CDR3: CASSSLVAGVETQYF. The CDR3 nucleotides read TGTGCCAGCAGTTCACTAGTAGCGGGGGTGGAGACCCAGTACTTC.

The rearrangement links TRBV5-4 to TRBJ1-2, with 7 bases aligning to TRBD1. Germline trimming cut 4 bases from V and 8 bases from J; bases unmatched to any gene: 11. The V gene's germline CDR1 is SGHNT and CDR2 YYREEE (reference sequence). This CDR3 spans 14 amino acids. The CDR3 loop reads CASSLPTGRGGYTF. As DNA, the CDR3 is TGTGCCAGCAGCCTACCGACAGGGAGAGGAGGCTACACCTTC. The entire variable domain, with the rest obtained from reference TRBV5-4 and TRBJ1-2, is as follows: ETGVTQSPTHLIKTRGQQVTLRCSSQSGHNTVSWYQQALGQGPQFIFQYYREEENGRGNFPPRFSGLQFPNYSSELNVNALELDDSALYLCASSLPTGRGGYTFGSGTRLTVV.

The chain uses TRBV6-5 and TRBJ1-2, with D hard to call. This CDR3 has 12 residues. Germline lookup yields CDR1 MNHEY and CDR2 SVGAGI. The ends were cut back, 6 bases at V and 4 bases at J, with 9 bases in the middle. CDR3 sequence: CASSRLGYGYTF. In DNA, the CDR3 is TGTGCCAGCAGCCGACTAGGCTATGGCTACACCTTC.

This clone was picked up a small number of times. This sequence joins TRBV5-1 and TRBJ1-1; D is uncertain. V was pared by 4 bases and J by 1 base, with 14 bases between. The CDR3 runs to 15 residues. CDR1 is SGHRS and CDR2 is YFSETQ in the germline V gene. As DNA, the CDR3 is TGCGCCAGCAGCATCGACCGGGGAGCGAACACTGAAGCTTTCTTT. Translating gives CASSIDRGANTEAFF. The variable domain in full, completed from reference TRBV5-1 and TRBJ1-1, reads KAGVTQTPRYLIKTRGQQVTLSCSPISGHRSVSWYQQTPGQGLQFLFEYFSETQRNKGNFPGRFSGRQFSNSRSEMNVSTLELGDSALYLCASSIDRGANTEAFFGQGTRLTVV.

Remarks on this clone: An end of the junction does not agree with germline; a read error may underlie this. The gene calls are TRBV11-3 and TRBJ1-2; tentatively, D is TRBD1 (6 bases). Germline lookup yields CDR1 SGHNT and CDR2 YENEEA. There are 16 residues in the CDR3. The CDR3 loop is CASSVEGDTLNYGYTF. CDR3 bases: TGTGCCAGCAGCGTAGAAGGGGACACCCTTAACTATGGCTACACCTTC.